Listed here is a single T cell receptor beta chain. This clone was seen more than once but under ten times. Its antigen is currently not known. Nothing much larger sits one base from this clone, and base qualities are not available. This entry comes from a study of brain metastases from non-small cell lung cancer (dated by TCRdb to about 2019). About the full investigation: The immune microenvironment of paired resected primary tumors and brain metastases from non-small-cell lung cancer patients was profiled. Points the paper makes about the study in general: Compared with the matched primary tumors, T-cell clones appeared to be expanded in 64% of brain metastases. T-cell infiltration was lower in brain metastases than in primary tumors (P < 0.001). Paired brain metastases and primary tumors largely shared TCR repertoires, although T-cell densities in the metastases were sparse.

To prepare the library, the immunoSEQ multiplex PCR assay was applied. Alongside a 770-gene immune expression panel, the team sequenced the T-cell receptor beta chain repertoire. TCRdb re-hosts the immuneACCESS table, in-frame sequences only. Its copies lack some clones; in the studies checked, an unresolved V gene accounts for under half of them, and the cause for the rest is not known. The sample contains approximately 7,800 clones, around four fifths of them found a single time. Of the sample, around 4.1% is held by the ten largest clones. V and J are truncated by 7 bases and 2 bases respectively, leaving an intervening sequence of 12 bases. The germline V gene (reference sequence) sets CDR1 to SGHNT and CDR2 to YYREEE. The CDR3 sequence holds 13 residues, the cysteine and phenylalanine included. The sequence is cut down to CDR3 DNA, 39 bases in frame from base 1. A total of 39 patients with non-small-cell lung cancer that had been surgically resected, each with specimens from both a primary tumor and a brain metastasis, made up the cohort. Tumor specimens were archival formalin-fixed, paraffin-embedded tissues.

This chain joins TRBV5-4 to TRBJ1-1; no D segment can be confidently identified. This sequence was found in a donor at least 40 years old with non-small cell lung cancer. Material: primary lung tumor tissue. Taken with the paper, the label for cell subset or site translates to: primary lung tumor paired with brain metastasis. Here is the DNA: TGTGCCAGCCGCTACGTAGACAACACTGAAGCTTTCTTT. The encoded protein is CASRYVDNTEAFF.